The 4 T cell receptor beta chains given below trace back to one sample, sequenced in a study of neurological immune-mediated disorders. TCRdb passed the 5' RACE reads through MiXCR, listing each CDR3 protein once. The sample contains under 70,000 distinct CDR3 sequences, around 3.6% of which appear only once. Sequencing was performed on PBMCs. Receptor source: a woman in her twenties or thirties with multiple sclerosis.

This clonotype was observed many times. The chain combines TRBV29-1 with TRBJ2-1; 8 bases are shared with TRBD2. The CDR3 is made up of 19 amino acids. V dropped 0 bases and J dropped 6; count of bases not matched to a gene: 19. Per germline, CDR1 SQVTM and CDR2 ANQGSEA. The CDR3 is CSVEDRLRSGGLRVNEQFF. CDR3 sequence (DNA): TGCAGCGTTGAAGATCGCCTTCGCTCGGGAGGGCTCAGGGTCAATGAGCAGTTCTTC.

This clonotype was observed many times. V usage is TRBV5-1 and J usage is TRBJ2-5, with D perhaps TRBD2 (6 bases). V lost 4 bases and J 2 bases, leaving 15 bases between the germline ends. This CDR3 is 15 amino acids long. CDR1 SGHRS and CDR2 YFSETQ come from the germline V gene. The CDR3 bases are TGCGCCAGCAGCGCCGGGGGTGTGAAACAAGAGACCCAGTACTTC. This encodes CASSAGGVKQETQYF.

This clonotype was observed a few times. The rearrangement uses TRBV5-1 and TRBJ1-1, with 7 bases identical to TRBD1. This CDR3 region has 15 residues. The V gene's germline CDR1 is SGHRS and CDR2 YFSETQ. Trimming removed 2 bases from V and 0 bases from J; junction bases left unmatched: 4. The CDR3 region is CASSFEGTVNTEAFF. The CDR3 DNA is TGCGCCAGCAGCTTTGAAGGGACAGTGAACACTGAAGCTTTCTTT.

This clonotype was found many times. This chain connects TRBV3-1 to TRBJ1-2, with 7 bases aligning to TRBD1. Per germline, CDR1 LGHDT and CDR2 YNNKEL (reference sequence). J gave up 5 bases and V 4 bases, and 4 bases lay outside the gene matches. CDR3 length equals 13 residues. The CDR3 sequence is CASSPGQQYGYTF. In DNA form, the CDR3 reads TGTGCCAGCAGCCCGGGACAGCAGTATGGCTACACCTTC. The full variable domain, in which reference TRBV3-1 and TRBJ1-2 provide the parts outside the CDR3, is DTAVSQTPKYLVTQMGNDKSIKCEQNLGHDTMYWYKQDSKKFLKIMFSYNNKELIINETVPNRFSPKSPDKAHLNLHINSLELGDSAVYFCASSPGQQYGYTFGSGTRLTVV.